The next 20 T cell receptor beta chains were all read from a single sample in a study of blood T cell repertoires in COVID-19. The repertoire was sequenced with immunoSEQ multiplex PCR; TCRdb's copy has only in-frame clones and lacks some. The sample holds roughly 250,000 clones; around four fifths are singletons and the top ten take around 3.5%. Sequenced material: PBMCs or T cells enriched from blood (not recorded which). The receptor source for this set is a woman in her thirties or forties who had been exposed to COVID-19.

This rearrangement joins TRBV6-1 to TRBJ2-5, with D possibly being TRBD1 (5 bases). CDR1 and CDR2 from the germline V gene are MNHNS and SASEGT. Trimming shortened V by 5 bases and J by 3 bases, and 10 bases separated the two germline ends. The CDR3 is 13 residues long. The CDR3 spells CASSYSREETQYF. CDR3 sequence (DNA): TGTGCCAGCAGTTATAGCAGGGAAGAGACCCAGTACTTC.

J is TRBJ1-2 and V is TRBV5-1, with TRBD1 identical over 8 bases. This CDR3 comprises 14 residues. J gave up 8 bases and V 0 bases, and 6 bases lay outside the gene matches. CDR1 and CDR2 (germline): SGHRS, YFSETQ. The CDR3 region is CASSLGQGMEGYTF. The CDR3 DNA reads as TGCGCCAGCAGCTTGGGACAGGGGATGGAGGGCTACACCTTC.

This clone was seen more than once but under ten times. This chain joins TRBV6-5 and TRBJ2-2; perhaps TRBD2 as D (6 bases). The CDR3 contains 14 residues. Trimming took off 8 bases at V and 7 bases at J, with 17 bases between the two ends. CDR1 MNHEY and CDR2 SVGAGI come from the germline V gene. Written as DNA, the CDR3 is TGTGCCAGCCGGGACTCACCGGGGTTCGGGGAGCTGTTTTTT. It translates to CASRDSPGFGELFF.

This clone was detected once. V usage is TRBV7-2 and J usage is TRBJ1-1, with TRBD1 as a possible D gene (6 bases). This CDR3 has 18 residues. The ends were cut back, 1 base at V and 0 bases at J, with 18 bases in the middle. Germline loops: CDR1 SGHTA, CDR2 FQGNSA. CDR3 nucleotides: TGTGCCAGCAGCTTAGTCGTGTTGGGGGCGACCTTGAACACTGAAGCTTTCTTT. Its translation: CASSLVVLGATLNTEAFF.

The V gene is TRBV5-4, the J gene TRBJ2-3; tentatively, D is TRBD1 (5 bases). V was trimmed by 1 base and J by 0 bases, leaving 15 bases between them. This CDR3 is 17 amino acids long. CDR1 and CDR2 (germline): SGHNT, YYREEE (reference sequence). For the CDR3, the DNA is TGTGCCAGCAGCTTGCAGGGCCGCCTCCGTAGCACAGATACGCAGTATTTT. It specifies CASSLQGRLRSTDTQYF.

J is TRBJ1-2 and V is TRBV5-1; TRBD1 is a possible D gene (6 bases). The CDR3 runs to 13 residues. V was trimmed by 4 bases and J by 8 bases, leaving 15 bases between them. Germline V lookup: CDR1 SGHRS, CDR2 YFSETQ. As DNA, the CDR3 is TGCGCCAGCAGCCCGAAGGGGGAAAGCGGCTACACCTTC. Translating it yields CASSPKGESGYTF.

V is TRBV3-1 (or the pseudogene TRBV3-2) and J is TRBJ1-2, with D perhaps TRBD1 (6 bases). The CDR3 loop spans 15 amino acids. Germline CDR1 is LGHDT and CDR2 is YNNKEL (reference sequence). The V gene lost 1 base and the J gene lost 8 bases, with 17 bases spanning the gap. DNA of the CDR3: TGTGCCAGCAGCCAAGTGGGGGCCCCCGCGAGAGGCTACACCTTC. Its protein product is CASSQVGAPARGYTF.

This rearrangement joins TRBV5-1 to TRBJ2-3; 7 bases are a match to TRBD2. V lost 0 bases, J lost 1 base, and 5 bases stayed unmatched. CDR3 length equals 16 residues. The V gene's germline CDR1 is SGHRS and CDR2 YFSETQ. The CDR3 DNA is TGCGCCAGCAGCTTGGTTGGTCTAGCGGGCACAGATACGCAGTATTTT. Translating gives CASSLVGLAGTDTQYF. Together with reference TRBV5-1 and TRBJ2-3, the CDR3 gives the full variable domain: KAGVTQTPRYLIKTRGQQVTLSCSPISGHRSVSWYQQTPGQGLQFLFEYFSETQRNKGNFPGRFSGRQFSNSRSEMNVSTLELGDSALYLCASSLVGLAGTDTQYFGPGTRLTVL.

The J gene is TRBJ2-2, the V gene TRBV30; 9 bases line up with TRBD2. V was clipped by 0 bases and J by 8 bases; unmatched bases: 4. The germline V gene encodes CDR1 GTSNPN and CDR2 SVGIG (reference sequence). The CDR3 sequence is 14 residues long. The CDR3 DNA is TGTGCCTGGAGTGTGGCGGGGGGGCCTGGGGAGCTGTTTTTT. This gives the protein CAWSVAGGPGELFF.

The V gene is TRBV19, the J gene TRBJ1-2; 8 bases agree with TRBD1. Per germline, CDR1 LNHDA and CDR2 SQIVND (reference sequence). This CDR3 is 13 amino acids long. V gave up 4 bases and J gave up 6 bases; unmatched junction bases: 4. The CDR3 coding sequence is TGTGCCAGTAGTACCCGGACAGGGAATGGCTACACCTTC. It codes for CASSTRTGNGYTF.

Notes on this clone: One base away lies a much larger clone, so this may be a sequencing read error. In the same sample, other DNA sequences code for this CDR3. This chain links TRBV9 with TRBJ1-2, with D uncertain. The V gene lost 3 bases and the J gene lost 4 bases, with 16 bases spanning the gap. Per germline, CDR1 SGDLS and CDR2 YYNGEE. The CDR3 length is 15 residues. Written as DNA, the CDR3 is TGTGCCAGCAGCGCTGGGTCTTATGGAGGCTATGGCTACACCTTC. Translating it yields CASSAGSYGGYGYTF.

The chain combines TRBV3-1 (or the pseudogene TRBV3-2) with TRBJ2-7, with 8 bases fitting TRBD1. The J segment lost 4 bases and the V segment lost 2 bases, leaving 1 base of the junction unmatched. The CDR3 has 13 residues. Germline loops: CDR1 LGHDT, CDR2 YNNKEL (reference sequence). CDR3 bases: TGTGCCAGCAGCCAACAGGGGGCGTACGAGCAGTACTTC. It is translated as CASSQQGAYEQYF.

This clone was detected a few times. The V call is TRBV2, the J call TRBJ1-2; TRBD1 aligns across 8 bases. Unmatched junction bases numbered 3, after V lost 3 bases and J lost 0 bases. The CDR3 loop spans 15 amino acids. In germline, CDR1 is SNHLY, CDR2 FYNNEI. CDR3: CASSDGGQANYGYTF. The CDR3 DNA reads TGTGCCAGCAGTGATGGGGGACAGGCTAACTATGGCTACACCTTC.

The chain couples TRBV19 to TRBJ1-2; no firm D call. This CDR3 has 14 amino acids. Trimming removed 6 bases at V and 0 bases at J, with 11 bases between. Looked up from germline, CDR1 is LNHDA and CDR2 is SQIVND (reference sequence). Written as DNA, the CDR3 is TGTGCCAGTAGCCGAGATACCCCTAACTATGGCTACACCTTC. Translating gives CASSRDTPNYGYTF.

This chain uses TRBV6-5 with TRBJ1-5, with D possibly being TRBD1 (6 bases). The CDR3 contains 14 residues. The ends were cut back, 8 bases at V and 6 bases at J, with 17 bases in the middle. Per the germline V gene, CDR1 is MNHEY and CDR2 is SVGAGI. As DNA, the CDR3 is TGTGCCAGCGCAGGAGACAGGTTTGGTCAGCCCCAGCATTTT. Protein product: CASAGDRFGQPQHF.

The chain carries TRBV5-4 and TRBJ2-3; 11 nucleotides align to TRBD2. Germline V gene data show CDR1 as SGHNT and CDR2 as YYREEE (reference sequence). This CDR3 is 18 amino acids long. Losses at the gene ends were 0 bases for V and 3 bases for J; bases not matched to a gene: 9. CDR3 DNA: TGTGCCAGCAGCTTGGTCGGTAGCGGGGGGGCTGGAACAGATACGCAGTATTTT. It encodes CASSLVGSGGAGTDTQYF. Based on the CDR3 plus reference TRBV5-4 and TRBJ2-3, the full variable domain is ETGVTQSPTHLIKTRGQQVTLRCSSQSGHNTVSWYQQALGQGPQFIFQYYREEENGRGNFPPRFSGLQFPNYSSELNVNALELDDSALYLCASSLVGSGGAGTDTQYFGPGTRLTVL.

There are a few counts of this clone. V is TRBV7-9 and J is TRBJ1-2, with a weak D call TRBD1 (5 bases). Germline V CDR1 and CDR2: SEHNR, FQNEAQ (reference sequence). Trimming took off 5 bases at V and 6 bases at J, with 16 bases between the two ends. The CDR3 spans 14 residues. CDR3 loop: CASSGQGPLDGYTF. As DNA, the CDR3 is TGTGCCAGCAGCGGGCAGGGCCCCCTGGATGGCTACACCTTC.

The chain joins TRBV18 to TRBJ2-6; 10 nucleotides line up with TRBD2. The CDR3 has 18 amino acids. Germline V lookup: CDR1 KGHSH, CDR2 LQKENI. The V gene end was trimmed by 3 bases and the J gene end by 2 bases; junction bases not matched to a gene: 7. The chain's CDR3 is CASSPLSSGGTGANVLTF. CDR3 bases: TGTGCCAGCTCACCGCTTTCTAGCGGGGGTACTGGGGCCAACGTCCTGACTTTC. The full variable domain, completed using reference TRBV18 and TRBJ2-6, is NAGVMQNPRHLVRRRGQEARLRCSPMKGHSHVYWYRQLPEEGLKFMVYLQKENIIDESGMPKERFSAEFPKEGPSILRIQQVVRGDSAAYFCASSPLSSGGTGANVLTFGAGSRLTVL.

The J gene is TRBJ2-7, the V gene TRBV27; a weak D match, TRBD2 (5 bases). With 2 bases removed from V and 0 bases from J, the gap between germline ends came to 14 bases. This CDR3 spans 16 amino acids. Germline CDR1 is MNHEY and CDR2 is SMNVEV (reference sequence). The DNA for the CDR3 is TGTGCCAGCAGTTTAACCGGCAGAGGGTCCTCCTACGAGCAGTACTTC. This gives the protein CASSLTGRGSSYEQYF.

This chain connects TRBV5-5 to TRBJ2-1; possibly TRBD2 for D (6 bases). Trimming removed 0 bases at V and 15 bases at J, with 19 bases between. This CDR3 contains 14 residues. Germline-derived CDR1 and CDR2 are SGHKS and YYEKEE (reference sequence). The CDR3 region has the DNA TGTGCCAGCAGCTTGGAGGGAGGCCAAATGGCCGCGTTCTTC. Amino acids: CASSLEGGQMAAFF. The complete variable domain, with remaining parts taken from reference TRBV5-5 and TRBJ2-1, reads DAGVTQSPTHLIKTRGQQVTLRCSPISGHKSVSWYQQVLGQGPQFIFQYYEKEERGRGNFPDRFSARQFPNYSSELNVNALLLGDSALYLCASSLEGGQMAAFFGPGTRLTVL.